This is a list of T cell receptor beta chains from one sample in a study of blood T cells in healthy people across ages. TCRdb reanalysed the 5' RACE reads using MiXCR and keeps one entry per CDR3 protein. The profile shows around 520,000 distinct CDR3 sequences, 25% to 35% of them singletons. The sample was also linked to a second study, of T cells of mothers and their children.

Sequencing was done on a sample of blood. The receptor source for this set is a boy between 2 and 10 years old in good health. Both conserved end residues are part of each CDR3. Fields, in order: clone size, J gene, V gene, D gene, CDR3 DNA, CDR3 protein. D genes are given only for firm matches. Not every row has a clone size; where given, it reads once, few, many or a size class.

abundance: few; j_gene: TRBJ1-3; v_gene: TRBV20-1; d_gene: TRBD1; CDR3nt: TGCAGTGCTCGGACAGGGGGCTTCTCTGGAAACACCATATATTTT; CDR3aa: CSARTGGFSGNTIYF
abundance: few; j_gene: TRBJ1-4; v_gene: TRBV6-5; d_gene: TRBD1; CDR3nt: TGTGCCAGCAGTTCGAACAGGGGGTATGAAAAACTGTTTTTT; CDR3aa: CASSSNRGYEKLFF
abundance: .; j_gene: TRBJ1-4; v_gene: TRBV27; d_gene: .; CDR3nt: TGTGCCAGCAGTTTATGGTCCGAGGGGGAAAAACTGTTTTTT; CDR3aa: CASSLWSEGEKLFF
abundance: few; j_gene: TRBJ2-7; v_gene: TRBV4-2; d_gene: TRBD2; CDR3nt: TGTGCCAGCAGCCAAGGGACTAGGGTATACGAGCAGTACTTC; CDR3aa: CASSQGTRVYEQYF
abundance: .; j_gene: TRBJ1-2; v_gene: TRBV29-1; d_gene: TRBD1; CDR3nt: TGCAGCGTTGAGTCCCGGACAGGGGGCGACGGCTATGGCTACACCTTC; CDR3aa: CSVESRTGGDGYGYTF
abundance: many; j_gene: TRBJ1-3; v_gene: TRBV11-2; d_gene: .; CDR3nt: TGTGCCAGCAGCTTAGCAGGCACAGCGAACGCTGGAAACACCATATATTTT; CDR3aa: CASSLAGTANAGNTIYF
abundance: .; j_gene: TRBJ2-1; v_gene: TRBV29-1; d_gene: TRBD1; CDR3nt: TGCAGCGCCCTACAGGGGGCTTCATACAATGAGCAGTTCTTC; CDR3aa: CSALQGASYNEQFF
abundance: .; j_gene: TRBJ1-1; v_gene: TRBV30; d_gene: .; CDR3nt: TGTGCCTGGAGTGTACGCAAGATAGATGAAGCTTTCTTT; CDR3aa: CAWSVRKIDEAFF
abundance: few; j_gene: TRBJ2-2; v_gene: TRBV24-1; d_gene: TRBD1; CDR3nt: TGTGCCACCAGTGACCAGTCGACAGGGGCGTTCGGGGAGCTGTTTTTT; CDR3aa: CATSDQSTGAFGELFF
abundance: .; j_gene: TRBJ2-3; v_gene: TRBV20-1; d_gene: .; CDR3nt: TGCAGTGCTAGAGTCGGGCGGGGACCCACAGATACGCAGTATTTT; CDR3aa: CSARVGRGPTDTQYF
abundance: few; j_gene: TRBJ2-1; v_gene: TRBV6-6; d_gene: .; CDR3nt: TGTGCCAGCAGTTACTGGGACACAGGGGAGGGTAATGAGCAGTTCTTC; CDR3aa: CASSYWDTGEGNEQFF
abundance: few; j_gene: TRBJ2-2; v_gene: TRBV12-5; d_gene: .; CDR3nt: TGTGCTAGTGGTTTGGTACGGCTAGAAATAGCACGAATCGGGGAGCTGTTTTTT; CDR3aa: CASGLVRLEIARIGELFF
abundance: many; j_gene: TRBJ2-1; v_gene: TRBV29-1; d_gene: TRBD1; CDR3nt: TGCAGCGTTGGCGACAGGGCCTACAATGAGCAGTTCTTC; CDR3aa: CSVGDRAYNEQFF
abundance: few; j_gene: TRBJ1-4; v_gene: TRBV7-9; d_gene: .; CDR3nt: TGTGCCAGCAGCTTAGAGTTACTCGCTAATGAAAAACTGTTTTTT; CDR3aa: CASSLELLANEKLFF
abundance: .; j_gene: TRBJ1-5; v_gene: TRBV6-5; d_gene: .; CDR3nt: TGTGCCAGGAGGCAGGGCAACGCCAATCAGCCCCAGCATTTT; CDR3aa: CARRQGNANQPQHF
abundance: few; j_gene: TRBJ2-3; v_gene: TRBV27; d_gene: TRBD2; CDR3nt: TGTGCCAGCAGAAGGAAAGGACTAGCGGGAGTATCTAACACAGATACGCAGTATTTT; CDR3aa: CASRRKGLAGVSNTDTQYF
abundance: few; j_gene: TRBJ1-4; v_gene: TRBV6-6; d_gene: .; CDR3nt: TGTGCCAGCAGTTACAAGTTGGGAGGGTTCGGGGAAAAACTGTCTTTT; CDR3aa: CASSYKLGGFGEKLSF
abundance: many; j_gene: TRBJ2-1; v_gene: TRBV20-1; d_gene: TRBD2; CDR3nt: TGCAGTGCTAGAGATCCGGGACTAGGGGTTAGCAATGAGCAGTTCTTC; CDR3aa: CSARDPGLGVSNEQFF
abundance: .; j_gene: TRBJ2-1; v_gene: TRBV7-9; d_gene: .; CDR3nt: TGTGCCAGCAGCCGGACCCCCTTCGATGAGCAGTTCTTC; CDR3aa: CASSRTPFDEQFF
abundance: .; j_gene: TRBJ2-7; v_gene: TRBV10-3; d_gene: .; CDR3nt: TGTGCCATCAGTGCGCGGGCCTCCTACGAGCAGTACTTC; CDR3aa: CAISARASYEQYF
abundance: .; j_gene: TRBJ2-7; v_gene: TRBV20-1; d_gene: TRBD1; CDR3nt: TGCAGGGCTAAGGGACAGATATACGAGCAGTACTTC; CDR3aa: CRAKGQIYEQYF
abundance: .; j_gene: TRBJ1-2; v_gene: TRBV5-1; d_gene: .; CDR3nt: TGCGCCAGCAGCTTGGACAACGGGGGCGACTATGGCTACACCTTC; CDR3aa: CASSLDNGGDYGYTF
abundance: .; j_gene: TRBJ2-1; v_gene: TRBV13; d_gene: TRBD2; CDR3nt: TGTGCCAGCAGCCCAGACCCCCGGACTAGCGGGGAGTACAATGAGCAGTTCTTC; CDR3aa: CASSPDPRTSGEYNEQFF
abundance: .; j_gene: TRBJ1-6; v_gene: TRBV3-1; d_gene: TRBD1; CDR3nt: TGTGCCAGCACTCCTGACAGGGGGAATTCACCCCTCCACTTT; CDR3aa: CASTPDRGNSPLHF
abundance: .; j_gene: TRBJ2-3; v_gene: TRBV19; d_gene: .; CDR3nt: TGTGCCAGTAGTCGGGCGGGGAGTCGCACAGATACGCAGTATTTT; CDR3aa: CASSRAGSRTDTQYF
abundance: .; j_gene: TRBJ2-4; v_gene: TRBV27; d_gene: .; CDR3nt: TGTGCCACACAGGGTATGAGGGGTTTAGGCAAAAACATTCAGTACTTC; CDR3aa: CATQGMRGLGKNIQYF
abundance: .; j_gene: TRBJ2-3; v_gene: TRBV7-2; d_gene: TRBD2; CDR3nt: TGTGCCAGCAGGCTCGGGGGGGCGGGCACAGATACGCAGTATTTT; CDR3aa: CASRLGGAGTDTQYF
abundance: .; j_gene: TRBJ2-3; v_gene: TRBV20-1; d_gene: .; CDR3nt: TGCAGTGCTAGAGATCCTCCATCGGGGTCCACAGATACGCAGTATTTT; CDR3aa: CSARDPPSGSTDTQYF
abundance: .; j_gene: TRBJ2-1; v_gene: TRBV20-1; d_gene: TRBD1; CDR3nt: TGCAGTGCTAGAGACCCCGGGACAGGCTCCTACAATGAGCAGTTCTTC; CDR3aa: CSARDPGTGSYNEQFF
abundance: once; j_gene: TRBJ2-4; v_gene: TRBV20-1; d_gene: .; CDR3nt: TGCAGTGCTAGAGATTATGCCCTGATTGAAGCCAAAAACATTCAGTACTTC; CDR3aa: CSARDYALIEAKNIQYF